These 16 T cell receptor beta chains were sequenced from one sample in a study of PD-1 blockade in classical Hodgkin lymphoma. Data came from immunoSEQ multiplex PCR; TCRdb stores just in-frame clones and leaves some out. The data show around 22,000 clones, around 80% seen once. All the patients suffered relapse after autologous stem cell transplantation, and brentuximab vedotin exposure differed. Sequencing used peripheral blood mononuclear cells (PBMCs), obtained before the second cycle of nivolumab. These receptors originate from a human donor with classical Hodgkin lymphoma.

V usage is TRBV5-4 and J usage is TRBJ1-4, with D maybe TRBD1 (5 bases). V lost 0 bases and J 7 bases, leaving 10 bases between the germline ends. The CDR3 runs 14 residues. Germline CDR1 SGHNT, CDR2 YYREEE (reference sequence). In DNA form, the CDR3 reads TGTGCCAGCAGCTTGGAAGGGGCTGGTGAAAAACTGTTTTTT. Translating it yields CASSLEGAGEKLFF.

The chain combines TRBV27 with TRBJ2-4; 10 nucleotides align to TRBD1. After removal of 5 bases from V and 9 bases from J, the junction contained 7 bases not matched to a gene. This CDR3 has 14 residues. Germline V gene sequence: CDR1 MNHEY, CDR2 SMNVEV (reference sequence). The CDR3: CASSRGQGLGIQYF. CDR3 in DNA: TGTGCCAGCAGTAGGGGACAGGGGCTCGGCATTCAGTACTTC.

The chain couples TRBV6-1 to TRBJ1-1; D ambiguous. The CDR3 loop spans 14 amino acids. The germline V and J ends were trimmed by 1 base and 1 base, with 7 bases remaining between them. Germline V gene lookup returns CDR1 MNHNS and CDR2 SASEGT. CDR3 region: CASSEVWRNTEAFF. CDR3 nucleotides: TGTGCCAGCAGTGAAGTGTGGAGGAACACTGAAGCTTTCTTT.

The V gene is TRBV2, the J gene TRBJ1-6; D might be TRBD1 (5 bases). V dropped 8 bases and J dropped 10 bases, with 18 bases sitting between them. The CDR3 has 14 residues. Germline CDR1 SNHLY, CDR2 FYNNEI. The CDR3 spells CASGGRGRGSPLHF. The CDR3, as DNA: TGTGCCAGCGGCGGCAGAGGTAGGGGATCACCCCTCCACTTT.

The V and J genes are TRBV5-3 and TRBJ2-3; perhaps TRBD2 as D (6 bases). TRBV5-3 is marked as an open reading frame, function uncertain. The CDR3 extends over 12 amino acids. The ends were cut back, 3 bases at V and 6 bases at J, with 8 bases in the middle. The CDR3 region has the DNA TGTGCCAGAAGCTGGGGGAGGGATACGCAGTATTTT. It encodes CARSWGRDTQYF.

The chain uses TRBV28 and TRBJ2-5; 9 positions agree with TRBD1. The CDR3 sequence is 15 residues long. From germline, CDR1 is MDHEN and CDR2 SYDVKM. Trimming removed 4 bases from V and 4 bases from J; junction bases left unmatched: 7. The CDR3 spells CASSYGTGNRETQYF. The CDR3 DNA is TGTGCCAGCAGTTATGGGACAGGGAACCGAGAGACCCAGTACTTC.

This chain's CDR3 is CAWARDFSYEQYF. CDR3 coding DNA: TGTGCCTGGGCCCGGGACTTCTCCTACGAGCAGTACTTC. The rearrangement joins TRBV30 to TRBJ2-7; D possibly corresponds to TRBD2 (6 bases). The ends were cut back, 5 bases at V and 0 bases at J, with 11 bases in the middle. The CDR3 sequence is 13 residues long. Germline V gene sequence: CDR1 GTSNPN, CDR2 SVGIG (reference sequence).

The J gene is TRBJ2-3, the V gene TRBV9, with a tentative D call TRBD1 (9 bases). Germline V gene data show CDR1 as SGDLS and CDR2 as YYNGEE. Trimming took off 4 bases at V and 1 base at J, with 37 bases between the two ends. The CDR3 totals 23 residues. CDR3 amino acids: CASSHSLTGGEDRGYYGTDTQYF. The DNA for the CDR3 is TGTGCCAGCAGCCATTCGCTGACCGGGGGGGAGGACAGGGGTTATTATGGCACAGATACGCAGTATTTT.

The gene calls are TRBV30 and TRBJ2-5, with 7 bases lining up with TRBD2. Germline loops: CDR1 GTSNPN, CDR2 SVGIG (reference sequence). V shed 2 bases, J shed 1 base, and the junction held 4 bases outside the gene matches. This CDR3 spans 14 amino acids. The CDR3 protein is CAWSLGGGQETQYF. The CDR3 DNA reads TGTGCCTGGAGTTTGGGGGGGGGCCAAGAGACCCAGTACTTC.

This clone appeared a single time. This rearrangement joins TRBV9 to TRBJ1-4; 9 nucleotides align to TRBD1. V lost 4 bases to trimming and J lost 8 bases; unmatched junction nucleotides: 9. Germline V gene lookup returns CDR1 SGDLS and CDR2 YYNGEE. The CDR3 totals 15 residues. The CDR3 nucleotides read TGTGCCAGCAGCCCCCAGGACAGGGGATGGGAAAAACTGTTTTTT. It is translated as CASSPQDRGWEKLFF.

This chain links TRBV5-5 with TRBJ2-3; D ambiguous. Germline CDR1 is SGHKS and CDR2 is YYEKEE (reference sequence). The CDR3 runs to 14 residues. The V gene lost 3 bases and the J gene lost 5 bases, with 13 bases spanning the gap. This chain's CDR3 is CASSSWSRQDTQYF. The CDR3 nucleotides are TGTGCCAGCAGCTCCTGGTCCCGTCAAGATACGCAGTATTTT.

The chain couples TRBV11-3 to TRBJ2-7; the D is unclear. The V and J ends lost 0 bases and 1 base respectively, with 13 bases between them. Germline CDR1 SGHNT, CDR2 YENEEA. This CDR3 region has 16 residues. The CDR3 is CASSLDRASKSYEQYV. The CDR3 DNA sequence: TGTGCCAGCAGCTTAGATCGGGCCTCAAAGTCCTACGAGCAGTACGTC.

The J gene is TRBJ2-5, the V gene TRBV10-2; TRBD2 aligns across 8 bases. V was pared by 2 bases and J by 1 base, with 3 bases of the junction left unmatched. This CDR3 is built from 15 residues. CDR1 is WSHSY, CDR2 SAAADI, per germline. In DNA, the CDR3 is TGCGCCAGCAGTGAGAGCGGGGGACCCCAAGAGACCCAGTACTTC. It yields the protein CASSESGGPQETQYF.

This chain uses TRBV28 with TRBJ2-2; TRBD1 matches at 7 bases. This CDR3 contains 19 residues. Looked up from germline, CDR1 is MDHEN and CDR2 is SYDVKM. V was clipped by 7 bases and J by 3 bases; unmatched bases: 20. The CDR3 nucleotides are TGTGCCAGCAAAAATCTCGGACAGGCCAATGCAAAATACACCGGGGAGCTGTTTTTT. Residues: CASKNLGQANAKYTGELFF.

In its sample, this clone was seen once. The chain joins TRBV6-5 to TRBJ1-3, with D possibly matching TRBD1 (5 bases). V dropped 6 bases and J dropped 4 bases, with 16 bases sitting between them. CDR3 size: 15 residues. The germline gives CDR1 MNHEY, CDR2 SVGAGI. CDR3 in amino acids: CASSSGRRLGNTIYF. The CDR3 DNA reads as TGTGCCAGCAGCTCAGGGCGGCGATTGGGAAACACCATATATTTT.

The J gene is TRBJ1-2, the V gene TRBV5-1; TRBD1 might be the D (5 bases). CDR1 and CDR2 (germline): SGHRS, YFSETQ. V was pared by 5 bases and J by 1 base, with 15 bases between. This CDR3 has 15 residues. CDR3 DNA sequence: TGCGCCAGCAGAGACAGCACCCGATATAACTATGGCTACACCTTC. The encoded protein is CASRDSTRYNYGYTF.